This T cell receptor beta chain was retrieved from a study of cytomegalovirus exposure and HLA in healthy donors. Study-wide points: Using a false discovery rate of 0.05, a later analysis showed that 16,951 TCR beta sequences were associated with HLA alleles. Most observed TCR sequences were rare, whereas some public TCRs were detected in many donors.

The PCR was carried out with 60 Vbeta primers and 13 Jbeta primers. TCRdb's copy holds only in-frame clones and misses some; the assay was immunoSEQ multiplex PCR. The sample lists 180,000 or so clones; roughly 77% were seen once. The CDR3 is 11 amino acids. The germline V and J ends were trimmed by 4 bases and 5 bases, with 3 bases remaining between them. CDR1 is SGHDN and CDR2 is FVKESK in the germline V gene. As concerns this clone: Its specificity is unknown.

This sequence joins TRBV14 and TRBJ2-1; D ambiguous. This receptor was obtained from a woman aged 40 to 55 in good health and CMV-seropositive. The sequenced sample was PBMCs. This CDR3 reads CASSLNNEQFF. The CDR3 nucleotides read TGTGCCAGCAGCCTAAACAATGAGCAGTTCTTC.